Presented here are 31 T cell receptor beta chains from one specimen sequenced in a study of cytomegalovirus exposure and HLA in healthy donors. Profiling relied on immunoSEQ multiplex PCR, and the TCRdb table lists in-frame clones only, not all of them. The sample has about 250,000 clones; about 90% are singletons. The sequencing input was PBMCs. All receptors derive from a man aged 18 to 29 in good health and CMV-seropositive.

V gene TRBV9 combines with J gene TRBJ2-2; D is perhaps TRBD1 (5 bases). The CDR3 runs 13 residues. Trimming left V 0 bases short and J 8 bases short, with 8 bases between. Per germline, CDR1 SGDLS and CDR2 YYNGEE. CDR3 in DNA: TGTGCCAGCAGCGTAGGCAGGGATGGGGAGCTGTTTTTT. Translation gives CASSVGRDGELFF.

The V call is TRBV19, the J call TRBJ2-3, with D possibly being TRBD2 (6 bases). Germline assignment: CDR1 LNHDA and CDR2 SQIVND (reference sequence). This CDR3 is 18 amino acids long. V was shortened by 0 bases and J by 3 bases, with 19 bases between the two germline ends. CDR3 coding DNA: TGTGCCAGTAGTATAGACTACCAAGCGGGCCCCCGGACAGATACGCAGTATTTT. Its translation is CASSIDYQAGPRTDTQYF.

Worth noting for this clone: Other DNA sequences in this specimen translate into the identical CDR3. This sequence joins TRBV11-2 and TRBJ1-1; D uncertain. Germline V gene lookup returns CDR1 SGHAT and CDR2 FQNNGV. Trimming cost V 2 bases and J 2 bases, with 6 bases left between them. The CDR3 totals 13 residues. CDR3 nucleotides: TGTGCCAGCAGCTTAAGTCCCAACACTGAAGCTTTCTTT. It yields the protein CASSLSPNTEAFF.

V usage is TRBV7-2 and J usage is TRBJ1-5; maybe TRBD1 (5 bases). Deletions cut 5 bases from V and 2 bases from J, with 7 bases between. The germline CDR1 and CDR2 sequences are SGHTA and FQGNSA. This CDR3 spans 13 amino acids. The CDR3 is CASSGGGNQPQHF. CDR3 bases: TGTGCCAGCAGCGGGGGGGGCAATCAGCCCCAGCATTTT.

This chain uses TRBV6-1 with TRBJ1-1; no firm D call. The CDR3 has 13 residues. Per the germline V gene, CDR1 is MNHNS and CDR2 is SASEGT. V lost 4 bases to trimming and J lost 2 bases, with 8 bases between them. In DNA, the CDR3 is TGTGCCAGCAGTGCAAAGTCTAACACTGAAGCTTTCTTT. Amino acids: CASSAKSNTEAFF.

This chain uses TRBV5-4 with TRBJ1-2, with TRBD1 identical over 9 bases. There are 14 residues in the CDR3. Germline V lookup: CDR1 SGHNT, CDR2 YYREEE (reference sequence). Trimming took 2 bases from V and 3 from J; bases not matched to a gene: 2. The CDR3 DNA is TGTGCCAGCAGCTTACAGGGGGCTGACTATGGCTACACCTTC. Its protein product is CASSLQGADYGYTF. The entire variable domain, with the rest obtained from reference TRBV5-4 and TRBJ1-2, is as follows: ETGVTQSPTHLIKTRGQQVTLRCSSQSGHNTVSWYQQALGQGPQFIFQYYREEENGRGNFPPRFSGLQFPNYSSELNVNALELDDSALYLCASSLQGADYGYTFGSGTRLTVV.

This clone was seen more than once but under ten times. The chain recombines TRBV5-1 with TRBJ2-1; D gene ambiguous. CDR1 is SGHRS, CDR2 YFSETQ, per germline. The CDR3 has 15 residues. The ends were cut back, 6 bases at V and 0 bases at J, with 13 bases in the middle. The CDR3: CASTTQQPSYNEQFF. DNA of the CDR3: TGCGCCAGCACTACTCAGCAGCCCTCCTACAATGAGCAGTTCTTC.

The chain has TRBV5-1 and TRBJ2-2; D is ambiguous. CDR1 is SGHRS and CDR2 is YFSETQ in the germline V gene. The CDR3 extends over 14 amino acids. Between the trimmed V and J ends, which lost 0 bases and 7 bases, there was a span of 10 bases. The CDR3 region is CASSLDHIRGELFF. The CDR3 DNA sequence: TGCGCCAGCAGCTTGGATCACATCCGCGGGGAGCTGTTTTTT. Using reference TRBV5-1 and TRBJ2-2 for the parts outside the CDR3, the full variable domain is KAGVTQTPRYLIKTRGQQVTLSCSPISGHRSVSWYQQTPGQGLQFLFEYFSETQRNKGNFPGRFSGRQFSNSRSEMNVSTLELGDSALYLCASSLDHIRGELFFGEGSRLTVL.

V is TRBV2 and J is TRBJ1-2; 10 nucleotides align to TRBD1. J gave up 8 bases and V 3 bases, and 9 bases lay outside the gene matches. The CDR3 covers 15 residues. Germline V lookup: CDR1 SNHLY, CDR2 FYNNEI. The CDR3 nucleotides are TGTGCCAGCAGTGAGAGCTTAGGGACAGGGGTCGGCTACACCTTC. It translates to CASSESLGTGVGYTF.

V is TRBV4-1 and J is TRBJ2-1; perhaps TRBD2 as D (6 bases). From germline, CDR1 is MGHRA and CDR2 YSYEKL. The V and J ends lost 3 bases and 10 bases respectively, with 13 bases between them. This CDR3 has 13 amino acids. The CDR3 nucleotides read TGCGCCAGCAGCCAGGTGACTAGGCAAGAGCAGTTCTTC. Translation: CASSQVTRQEQFF.

This chain connects TRBV28 to TRBJ1-5; D is perhaps TRBD1 (6 bases). The V gene's germline CDR1 is MDHEN and CDR2 SYDVKM. CDR3 length equals 13 residues. Trimming took off 6 bases at V and 6 bases at J, with 12 bases between the two ends. Here the CDR3 DNA reads TGTGCCAGCAGCCTGACAGGTTTTCAGCCCCAGCATTTT. It translates to CASSLTGFQPQHF.

V and J are TRBV2 and TRBJ1-1; D is perhaps TRBD1 (5 bases). V was cut by 11 bases and J by 7 bases, with 20 bases left in between. Per germline, CDR1 SNHLY and CDR2 FYNNEI. The CDR3 is 13 amino acids. CDR3 loop: CAGTRGGSGEAFF. The CDR3 region has the DNA TGTGCCGGCACCCGGGGGGGTTCGGGTGAAGCTTTCTTT.

This rearrangement joins TRBV7-9 to TRBJ2-7; tentative D call: TRBD2 (6 bases). CDR1 is SEHNR, CDR2 FQNEAQ, per germline (reference sequence). The CDR3 runs to 15 residues. The ends were cut back, 1 base at V and 1 base at J, with 11 bases in the middle. The DNA of the CDR3 is TGTGCCAGCAGCTTAGGGTGGGGGGTATCCTACGAGCAGTACTTC. Residues: CASSLGWGVSYEQYF.

CDR3 DNA sequence: TGTGCCAGCAGCCGGGACAGTAAGGCAACTAATGAAAAACTGTTTTTT. Its protein product is CASSRDSKATNEKLFF. The rearrangement uses TRBV2 and TRBJ1-4, with 7 bases that match TRBD1. Germline V lookup: CDR1 SNHLY, CDR2 FYNNEI. There are 16 residues in the CDR3. V lost 6 bases, J lost 0 bases, and 7 bases stayed unmatched.

The J gene is TRBJ2-1, the V gene TRBV4-3; the match to TRBD2 covers 10 bases. The junction had 6 bases not matched to a gene; V was cut back by 0 bases and J by 4 bases. Germline values: CDR1 LGHNA, CDR2 YSLEER. This CDR3 contains 17 residues. Written as DNA, the CDR3 is TGCGCCAGCAGCCAAGACAAGGGACTAGCGAGATACAATGAGCAGTTCTTC. Residues: CASSQDKGLARYNEQFF.

The CDR3 DNA sequence: TGTGCCAGCAGTGACAGGGTTAATGAAAAACTGTTTTTT. Translating it yields CASSDRVNEKLFF. The chain employs TRBV2 and TRBJ1-4; a weak D match, TRBD1 (5 bases). Germline V gene sequence: CDR1 SNHLY, CDR2 FYNNEI. The V end lost 3 bases, the J end lost 4 bases, and 6 bases lay between the germline ends. The CDR3 consists of 13 residues. Full variable domain (remainder filled in from reference TRBV2 and TRBJ1-4): EPEVTQTPSHQVTQMGQEVILRCVPISNHLYFYWYRQILGQKVEFLVSFYNNEISEKSEIFDDQFSVERPDGSNFTLKIRSTKLEDSAMYFCASSDRVNEKLFFGSGTQLSVL.

This sequence joins TRBV7-2 and TRBJ2-7; no firm D call. The CDR3 loop spans 13 amino acids. Trimming took off 2 bases at V and 5 bases at J, with 10 bases between the two ends. Germline-derived CDR1 and CDR2 are SGHTA and FQGNSA. The DNA of the CDR3 is TGTGCCAGCAGCTTAAGAGTGGACCACGAGCAGTACTTC. Encoded protein: CASSLRVDHEQYF.

This clone was observed once. V is TRBV28 and J is TRBJ1-3; 7 bases fit TRBD1. Germline V CDR1 and CDR2: MDHEN, SYDVKM. CDR3 length: 17 residues. The junction had 10 bases not matched to a gene; V was cut back by 5 bases and J by 0 bases. The DNA for the CDR3 is TGTGCCAGCAGTCCTCCGGGACAGCTCTACTCTGGAAACACCATATATTTT. Its translation: CASSPPGQLYSGNTIYF.

The genes are TRBV6-1 and TRBJ1-4; the D is unclear. V was pared by 2 bases and J by 2 bases, with 9 bases between. CDR3 length equals 15 residues. Looked up from germline, CDR1 is MNHNS and CDR2 is SASEGT. The CDR3 DNA reads TGTGCCAGCAGTGAATGGGATAGGACTAATGAAAAACTGTTTTTT. Translating gives CASSEWDRTNEKLFF.

This sequence joins TRBV20-1 and TRBJ1-2, with TRBD1 matching 9 bases. Germline V gene lookup returns CDR1 DFQATT and CDR2 SNEGSKA (reference sequence). This CDR3 region has 11 residues. CDR3 sequence reads: CRGQGGYGYTF. Written as DNA, the CDR3 is TGCAGGGGACAGGGCGGCTATGGCTACACCTTC.

The rearrangement joins TRBV5-1 to TRBJ2-1; 9 nucleotides line up with TRBD1. Germline-derived CDR1 and CDR2 are SGHRS and YFSETQ. The CDR3 consists of 15 residues. The J segment lost 10 bases and the V segment lost 2 bases, leaving 10 bases of the junction unmatched. The CDR3: CASSLTGTGFREQFF. In DNA form, the CDR3 reads TGCGCCAGCAGCTTAACCGGGACAGGGTTTAGGGAGCAGTTCTTC.

The chain recombines TRBV28 with TRBJ2-3; the D gene is possibly TRBD1 (5 bases). The CDR3 covers 16 residues. V shed 5 bases and J shed 0 bases, with 15 bases lying between them. From germline, CDR1 is MDHEN and CDR2 SYDVKM. The CDR3 loop is CASSSPGSESTDTQYF. CDR3 bases: TGTGCCAGCAGTAGCCCAGGGTCCGAAAGCACAGATACGCAGTATTTT.

The chain uses TRBV25-1 and TRBJ2-5, with 11 bases matching TRBD2. V lost 7 bases and J lost 2; bases outside the gene matches: 6. The CDR3 length is 15 residues. CDR1 is MGHDK, CDR2 SYGVNS, per germline. The CDR3 region has the DNA TGTGCCAGCAAAATGACTAGCGGGACTCAAGAGACCCAGTACTTC. Amino acid sequence: CASKMTSGTQETQYF.

CDR3 loop: CASSWGGPSTDTQYF. CDR3 sequence (DNA): TGTGCCAGCAGCTGGGGGGGACCGAGCACAGATACGCAGTATTTT. V gene TRBV5-6 combines with J gene TRBJ2-3; TRBD2 matches 7 bases. This CDR3 is 15 amino acids long. Trimming cost V 3 bases and J 0 bases; bases outside gene matches: 4. Germline CDR1 reads SGHDT; CDR2 reads YYEEEE.

This CDR3 reads CASGGVRSSYEQYF. The CDR3 DNA follows: TGTGCCAGCGGAGGGGTCAGGAGCTCCTACGAGCAGTACTTC. This chain connects TRBV2 to TRBJ2-7; a weak D match, TRBD2 (6 bases). V shed 8 bases and J shed 0 bases, with 14 bases lying between them. CDR3 length equals 14 residues. Germline V gene lookup returns CDR1 SNHLY and CDR2 FYNNEI.

This chain uses TRBV2 with TRBJ1-2; possible D gene TRBD1, 5 bases. V dropped 6 bases and J dropped 5 bases, with 16 bases sitting between them. This CDR3 region has 14 residues. Per germline, CDR1 SNHLY and CDR2 FYNNEI. CDR3 region: CASSAGTVGYGYTF. CDR3 in DNA: TGTGCCAGCAGCGCAGGGACGGTAGGGTATGGCTACACCTTC.

The V call is TRBV19, the J call TRBJ2-7, with a possible D match to TRBD2 (6 bases). Looked up from germline, CDR1 is LNHDA and CDR2 is SQIVND (reference sequence). Trimming pared 10 bases from V and 2 bases from J, leaving 21 bases between. The CDR3 is made up of 15 amino acids. In nucleotides, the CDR3 is TGTGCCACCGCAGAGGGGCTAGCGTCAACCTACGAGCAGTACTTC. Its protein product is CATAEGLASTYEQYF.

The rearrangement uses TRBV29-1 and TRBJ1-4; perhaps TRBD1 as D (6 bases). The CDR3 has 12 residues. CDR1 is SQVTM, CDR2 ANQGSEA, per germline. The CDR3 here is CIAGVTNEKLFF. CDR3 in DNA: TGCATTGCAGGGGTAACTAATGAAAAACTGTTTTTT. Full variable domain (rest looked up from reference TRBV29-1 and TRBJ1-4): SAVISQKPSRDICQRGTSLTIQCQVDSQVTMMFWYRQQPGQSLTLIATANQGSEATYESGFVIDKFPISRPNLTFSTLTVSNMSPEDSSIYLCIAGVTNEKLFFGSGTQLSVL.

The chain employs TRBV7-8 and TRBJ2-4, with 7 bases lining up with TRBD2. The V segment lost 5 bases and the J segment 0 bases; nucleotides outside the gene matches: 10. The germline V gene encodes CDR1 SGHVS and CDR2 FQNEAQ. The CDR3 is 17 amino acids. CDR3 sequence: CASSRRGNSLAKNIQYF. The CDR3 DNA sequence: TGTGCCAGCAGCAGGCGGGGGAATTCACTAGCCAAAAACATTCAGTACTTC.

V usage is TRBV7-2 and J usage is TRBJ2-3, with D perhaps being TRBD1 or TRBD2 (5 bases each). V was clipped by 3 bases and J by 4 bases, with 17 bases between them. The CDR3 covers 16 residues. Germline assignment: CDR1 SGHTA and CDR2 FQGNSA. In DNA, the CDR3 is TGTGCCAGCAGCTTGACCGGAGGAGTGGGGGCAGATACGCAGTATTTT. It yields the protein CASSLTGGVGADTQYF.

The chain combines TRBV14 with TRBJ2-2; 10 bases are a match to TRBD1. The V segment lost 3 bases and the J segment 4 bases; nucleotides outside the gene matches: 8. The germline V gene has CDR1 SGHDN and CDR2 FVKESK. The CDR3 is made up of 17 amino acids. The CDR3 DNA reads TGTGCCAGCAGCCATTGGGACAGGGGACGGGCCACCGGGGAGCTGTTTTTT. This encodes CASSHWDRGRATGELFF.